Listed below are T cell receptor beta chains from one sample, sequenced in a study of blood T cell repertoires in COVID-19. Method: immunoSEQ multiplex PCR; TCRdb's copy keeps in-frame clones and lacks some. The sample has 25,000 to 35,000 clones; approximately 91% are singletons. Sequencing input: peripheral blood. The source of these receptors is a human donor with active COVID-19. The donor label of this sample is uncertain. The CDR3 runs from the conserved cysteine through the conserved F or W. The D gene is left open where the match is weak. Clone size appears in some rows only: once, few, many, or a class for an expanded clone.

V gene	D gene	clone size	J gene	CDR3 DNA	CDR3 protein
TRBV7-3	.	.	TRBJ1-2	TGTGCCAGCAGCCCTTACAGGGATGGCTACACCTTC	CASSPYRDGYTF
TRBV6-5	.	.	TRBJ1-1	TGTGCCAGCACCGGACATGTGAACACTGAAGCTTTCTTT	CASTGHVNTEAFF
TRBV3-1/TRBV3-2	.	.	TRBJ2-1	TGTGCCAGCAGCGAAACAGGTGAGCAGTTCTTC	CASSETGEQFF
TRBV9	TRBD1	.	TRBJ2-7	TGTGCCAGCAGCGTGACAGGGGATTGGGACGAGCAGTACTTC	CASSVTGDWDEQYF
TRBV9	.	.	TRBJ2-1	TGTGCCAGCAGCGTAGGGGGACTTATAAACAATGAGCAGTTCTTC	CASSVGGLINNEQFF
TRBV4-1	.	.	TRBJ2-3	TGCGCCAGCAGCCAAGCTCAGAGCACAGATACGCAGTATTTT	CASSQAQSTDTQYF
TRBV6-5	TRBD2	.	TRBJ2-7	TGTGCCAGCAGTTACTCGGGGGGGAATGAGCAGTACTTC	CASSYSGGNEQYF
TRBV5-4	TRBD2	few	TRBJ2-2	TGTGCCACCGGCGGACTAGCGGAAACCTCCACCGGGGAGCTGTTTTTT	CATGGLAETSTGELFF
TRBV6-2/TRBV6-3	.	.	TRBJ2-7	TGTGCCAGCAGTTACTTCGCCGTTAGCTCCTACGAGCAGTACTTC	CASSYFAVSSYEQYF
TRBV10-1	.	.	TRBJ2-2	TGCGCCAGCAGTAACAGGGCCACGAACACCGGGGAGCTGTTTTTT	CASSNRATNTGELFF
TRBV19	.	once	TRBJ2-2	TGTGCCAGTAGGGGAGCTTCGGACACCGGGGAGCTGTTTTTT	CASRGASDTGELFF
TRBV19	TRBD1	.	TRBJ2-3	TGTGCCAGCCTGGGGGGGACAGGGGTCCCAGATACGCAGTATTTT	CASLGGTGVPDTQYF
TRBV7-3	.	.	TRBJ2-7	TGTGCCAGCAGCTTAAGGCCCACCTACGAGCAGTACTTC	CASSLRPTYEQYF
TRBV10-3	TRBD2	.	TRBJ2-2	TGTGCCAGTAGGCCGGGACTAACATCGAACACCGGGGAGCTGTTTTTT	CASRPGLTSNTGELFF
TRBV6-6	.	.	TRBJ1-2	TGTGCCAGTAAATCGGGGGGTGGCTACACCTTC	CASKSGGGYTF
TRBV5-4	TRBD2	.	TRBJ2-5	TGTGCCAGCAGCTTCGCTAGCGGGCGGGCGGAGACCCAGTACTTC	CASSFASGRAETQYF
TRBV30	.	.	TRBJ2-7	TGTGCCTGGAACCGTGGGGGACAAGGCTACGAGCAGTACTTC	CAWNRGGQGYEQYF
TRBV10-1	TRBD2	.	TRBJ2-3	TGCGCCAGCAAACTCCGGCCCGGGCTAGCGGAGACAACAGATACGCAGTATTTT	CASKLRPGLAETTDTQYF
TRBV6-7	.	once	TRBJ1-4	TGTGCCAGCCGGGAGATCTATTCTAATGAAAAACTGTTTTTT	CASREIYSNEKLFF
TRBV28	TRBD1	.	TRBJ1-1	TGTGCCAGCAGACTCCGGGACAGGGTTGCGGGGACCATGAACACTGAAGCTTTCTTT	CASRLRDRVAGTMNTEAFF
TRBV25-1	.	.	TRBJ2-1	TGTGCCACCCTAATTTGGAGGGGTCTCTACAATGAGCAGTTCTTC	CATLIWRGLYNEQFF
TRBV19	.	.	TRBJ2-7	TGTGCCAGTAGTATGTCAGGTCTACCCTACGAGCAGTACTTC	CASSMSGLPYEQYF
TRBV11-2	TRBD2	few	TRBJ2-1	TGTGCCAGCAGCTTGCGGACTAGCGGGAGCTATGAGCAGTTCTTC	CASSLRTSGSYEQFF
TRBV19	TRBD1	.	TRBJ1-5	TGTGCCAGTAGTTCACAGGGGCAGCCCCAGCATTTT	CASSSQGQPQHF
TRBV1	.	few	TRBJ1-2	TGCACCAGCAGCCAAGATCCGCGACGGGAAGCTAACTATGGCTACACCTTC	CTSSQDPRREANYGYTF
TRBV5-1	.	.	TRBJ1-6	TGCGCCAGCAGCTTGGAGGCAGGGTCGGTCTATTCACCCCTCCACTTT	CASSLEAGSVYSPLHF
TRBV7-3	TRBD2	.	TRBJ2-1	TGTGCCAGCAGCTTGGGACTAGCGGGGGGCTCCTACAATGAGCAGTTCTTC	CASSLGLAGGSYNEQFF
TRBV9	TRBD2	.	TRBJ2-1	TGTGCCAGCAGCGATAGACTAGCGGGGGGACCCGAGCAGTTCTTC	CASSDRLAGGPEQFF
TRBV27	.	.	TRBJ1-1	TGTGCCAGCAGGCCCCCGGGTCAGAACACTGAAGCTTTCTTT	CASRPPGQNTEAFF
TRBV24-1	TRBD1	.	TRBJ2-1	TGTGCCACCCCCCTCTCGACAGGGTGGGGACACATCAATGAGCAGTTCTTC	CATPLSTGWGHINEQFF
TRBV7-9	TRBD2	.	TRBJ2-5	TGTGCCAGCAGTGGCGGGGGAGAGACCCAGTACTTC	CASSGGGETQYF
TRBV6-5	TRBD1	.	TRBJ1-1	TGTGCCAGCCGCTTAGGGGGCCACACTGAAGCTTTCTTT	CASRLGGHTEAFF
TRBV12-2	.	.	TRBJ1-2	TGTGCAAGTCGCTTAGAGTTGGGAGGGGATGGCTACACCTTC	CASRLELGGDGYTF
TRBV7-9	.	.	TRBJ1-1	TGTGCCAGCAGCTACTTCCGGGGGGAGAACACTGAAGCTTTCTTT	CASSYFRGENTEAFF
TRBV27	TRBD2	.	TRBJ2-3	TGTGCCAGCAGTCGAAGACTAGCGGGGGGGGTCACAGATACGCAGTATTTT	CASSRRLAGGVTDTQYF
TRBV7-8	.	.	TRBJ2-7	TGTGCCAGCAGCTTAGGTGGGCAGTACTACGAGCAGTACTTC	CASSLGGQYYEQYF
TRBV19	TRBD2	.	TRBJ2-1	TGTGCCAGTAGTATCGCTAGCGGGAGGGGGAATGAGCAGTTCTTC	CASSIASGRGNEQFF
TRBV18	.	.	TRBJ2-7	TGTGCCAGCTCACCACGCCAGGACGAGCAGTACTTC	CASSPRQDEQYF
TRBV6-1	.	.	TRBJ2-1	TGTGCCAGCAGTGAATTTGGGGCTTACAATGAGCAGTTCTTC	CASSEFGAYNEQFF
TRBV29-1	TRBD2	.	TRBJ2-5	TGCAGCGTTACCGGGACTAGTACGGAGACCCAGTACTTC	CSVTGTSTETQYF
TRBV6-2/TRBV6-3	TRBD2	.	TRBJ2-7	TGTGCCAGCAGTTTCGGGACTAGCGCGATCGAATTC	CASSFGTSAIEF
TRBV19	.	.	TRBJ1-4	TGTGCCAGTAGTATCCCCCTCGCAGGGACAAGAGGAGGCACTAATGAAAAACTGTTTTTT	CASSIPLAGTRGGTNEKLFF
TRBV28	TRBD2	.	TRBJ2-5	TGTGCCAGCACCGAACTAGCGGGAGGGCCGGGAGAGACCCAGTACTTC	CASTELAGGPGETQYF
TRBV27	TRBD2	.	TRBJ2-7	TGTGCCAGCAGCCTCCGGGACTATTACTACGAGCAGTACTTC	CASSLRDYYYEQYF
TRBV28	.	.	TRBJ1-3	TGTGCCAGCAGGCCGCCTGGGGCAGGAAACACCATATATTTT	CASRPPGAGNTIYF
TRBV7-9	.	.	TRBJ2-1	TGTGCCAGCAGCTGGAGACAGCTCAATGAGCAGTTCTTC	CASSWRQLNEQFF
TRBV4-1	TRBD1	.	TRBJ2-7	TGCGCCAGCAGCCAAGATAACCTCTTGGGACAGGGAGTCAACGAGCAGTACTTC	CASSQDNLLGQGVNEQYF
TRBV28	.	.	TRBJ1-1	TGTGCCAGCAGTTTAACAGCCATAATGAACACTGAAGCTTTCTTT	CASSLTAIMNTEAFF
TRBV6-2/TRBV6-3	.	once	TRBJ1-2	TGTGCCAGCAGTTACCTTGAAGGGCCTAGCGACTATGGCTACACCTTC	CASSYLEGPSDYGYTF
TRBV2	.	.	TRBJ1-6	TGTGCCAGCAGTGACAGGGGTGGTAATTCACCCCTCCACTTT	CASSDRGGNSPLHF
TRBV11-2	TRBD2	.	TRBJ2-3	TGTGCCAGCAGCTTAGAAACTAGCGGCAGCACAGATACGCAGTATTTT	CASSLETSGSTDTQYF